The 3 T cell receptor beta chains below were found in one sample sequenced in a study of blood T cell repertoires in COVID-19. Assay used: immunoSEQ multiplex PCR; TCRdb lists only in-frame clones, some missing. The sample lists 250,000 or so clones; approximately 86% were seen once. The sequenced material came from peripheral blood. Receptors originate from a woman aged 60-70 years with COVID-19, enrolled during active disease.

The chain has TRBV7-9 and TRBJ1-3; D is undetermined. V shed 5 bases and J shed 4 bases, with 15 bases lying between them. CDR3 length equals 15 residues. The germline V gene encodes CDR1 SEHNR and CDR2 FQNEAQ (reference sequence). CDR3: CASSPAVQGGNTIYF. The DNA of the CDR3 is TGTGCCAGCAGCCCTGCGGTCCAAGGAGGAAACACCATATATTTT.

The chain couples TRBV7-8 to TRBJ2-5; maybe TRBD2 (6 bases). The CDR3 is made up of 15 amino acids. CDR1 SGHVS and CDR2 FQNEAQ come from the germline V gene. Trimming removed 5 bases at V and 2 bases at J, with 15 bases between. The CDR3 protein is CASSRVRGGQETQYF. In DNA, the CDR3 is TGTGCCAGCAGCCGCGTGCGGGGCGGGCAAGAGACCCAGTACTTC. Based on the CDR3 plus reference TRBV7-8 and TRBJ2-5, the full variable domain is GAGVSQSPRYKVAKRGQDVALRCDPISGHVSLFWYQQALGQGPEFLTYFQNEAQLDKSGLPSDRFFAERPEGSVSTLKIQRTQQEDSAVYLCASSRVRGGQETQYFGPGTRLLVL.

The chain recombines TRBV21-1 with TRBJ2-7; the D segment call TRBD2 is taken from the table without a DNA check. TRBV21-1 is a pseudogene. CDR3 length: 14 amino acids. CDR3 DNA: TGTGCCAGCAGCGAACGGGTCCAGCTGGGTGAGCAGTACTTC. Protein sequence: CASSERVQLGEQYF.